This TCR beta chain was captured by sequencing in a study of early T cells in non-severe SARS-CoV-2 infection. Study-level information: Bulk RNA isolated from unsorted whole blood underwent sequencing; chains were not paired.

Whole-study results and caveats: Lookups in VDJdb leaned toward anti-spike CD8 responses and missed private and CD4 specificities.

This clonotype was found a few times. Its antigen remains unknown. Unique molecular identifier tags were affixed to discrete cDNA molecules. TCRdb re-called the 5' RACE reads with MiXCR, one entry per CDR3 protein. The sample has tens of thousands of distinct CDR3 sequences; roughly 18% are singletons. With 6 bases removed from V and 7 bases from J, the gap between germline ends came to 13 bases. CDR3 length: 13 amino acids. This chain links TRBV12-3 or TRBV12-4 with TRBJ1-3; unclear D gene. The input for sequencing was whole blood, taken at baseline. The clonotype originates from an adult who was a healthcare worker with PCR-confirmed SARS-CoV-2 infection or an uninfected control (not recorded which). Here the CDR3 DNA reads TGTGCCAGCAGCCTAACGTCGGCTAACACCATATATTTT. This encodes CASSLTSANTIYF.